This T cell receptor (beta chain) was found in a study of OX40 agonist ivuxolimab in advanced cancers. Across the study: A male proportion of more than 75% was recorded, with mean age approximately 64 years and range about 23 to 90. Participants could have had prior anti-PD-1, anti-PD-L1 or anti-CTLA-4 therapy, and less than 45% had some. Study-wide results and limits: With doses of 0.1 to 3.0 mg/kg, CD4+ and CD8+ blood T cells had undergone clonal expansion by week 6.

Worth noting for this clone: Its antigen is not identified.

CDR1 and CDR2 from the germline V gene are SGDLS and YYNGEE. The CDR3 length is 15 residues. Losses at the gene ends were 4 bases for V and 5 bases for J; bases not matched to a gene: 10. The assay was immunoSEQ multiplex PCR, and TCRdb's table has in-frame clones only and misses some. The table records approximately 50,000 clones, roughly 93% of them present only once. J is TRBJ2-3 and V is TRBV9, with 7 bases aligning to TRBD1. Sequencing used CD4+ or CD8+ T cells sorted from blood, obtained in a trial of the OX40 agonist ivuxolimab. The receptor was derived from an adult with an advanced solid tumor such as melanoma, head and neck, liver or kidney cancer. The CDR3 protein is CASSSRLSGGDTQYF. In DNA form, the CDR3 reads TGTGCCAGCAGCTCGCGCCTGTCAGGGGGAGATACGCAGTATTTT.